This TCR beta chain was sequenced in a study of blood T cell repertoires in COVID-19. Across the study: Sources were T cells, B-cell-depleted T cells, or PBMCs; the material itself was cDNA or gDNA.

The CDR3 contains 19 residues. The germline V gene has CDR1 GTSNPN and CDR2 SVGIG (reference sequence). Trimming took 1 base from V and 0 from J; bases not matched to a gene: 15. The assay was immunoSEQ multiplex PCR, and TCRdb's table has in-frame clones only and misses some. The table lists roughly 250,000 clones, around nine tenths of them singletons. The clonotype was recovered from a man in his forties who had recovered from COVID-19. The V call is TRBV30, the J call TRBJ2-1; TRBD2 agrees at 7 bases. Input material: peripheral blood. This chain's CDR3 is CAWSGFSSGALPSYNEQFF. In DNA, the CDR3 is TGTGCCTGGAGTGGGTTTTCTAGCGGAGCGTTGCCCTCCTACAATGAGCAGTTCTTC. Full variable domain (rest looked up from reference TRBV30 and TRBJ2-1): SQTIHQWPATLVQPVGSPLSLECTVEGTSNPNLYWYRQAAGRGLQLLFYSVGIGQISSEVPQNLSASRPQDRQFILSSKKLLLSDSGFYLCAWSGFSSGALPSYNEQFFGPGTRLTVL.